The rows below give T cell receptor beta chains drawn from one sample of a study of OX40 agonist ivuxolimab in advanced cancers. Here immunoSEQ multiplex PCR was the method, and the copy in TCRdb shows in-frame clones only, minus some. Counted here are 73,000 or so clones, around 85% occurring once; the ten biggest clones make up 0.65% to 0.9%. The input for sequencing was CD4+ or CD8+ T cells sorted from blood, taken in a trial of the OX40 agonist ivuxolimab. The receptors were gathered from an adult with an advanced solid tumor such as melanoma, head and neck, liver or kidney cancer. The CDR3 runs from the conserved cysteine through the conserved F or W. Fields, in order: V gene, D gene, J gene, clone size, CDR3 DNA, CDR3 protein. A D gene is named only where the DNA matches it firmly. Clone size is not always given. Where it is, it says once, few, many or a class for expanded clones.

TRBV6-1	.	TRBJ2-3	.	TGTGCCAGCACCCCGTCCGTCACAGATACGCAGTATTTT	CASTPSVTDTQYF
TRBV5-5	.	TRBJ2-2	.	TGTGCCAGCAGCGGGGCCAGGGCGGGCACCGGGGAGCTGTTTTTT	CASSGARAGTGELFF
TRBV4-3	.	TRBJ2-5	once	TGCGCCAGCAGCCAAGATCCGGGGGCGGAGACCCAGTACTTC	CASSQDPGAETQYF
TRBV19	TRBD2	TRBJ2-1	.	TGTGCCAGTAGTATCGGTGCGGGGGGTCGCCCCAATGAGCAGTTCTTC	CASSIGAGGRPNEQFF
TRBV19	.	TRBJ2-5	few	TGTGCCAGTAGTATAGATCGGGAGACCCAGTACTTC	CASSIDRETQYF
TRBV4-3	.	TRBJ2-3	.	TGCGCCAGCAGCAAACAGGGGAGGGCAGATACGCAGTATTTT	CASSKQGRADTQYF
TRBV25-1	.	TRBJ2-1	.	TGTGCCAGCAGTGAAGGGGGAGTGACCAATGAGCAGTTCTTC	CASSEGGVTNEQFF
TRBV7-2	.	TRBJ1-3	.	TGTGCCAGCAGCTTAGATGGCCAGTTTGGAAACACCATATATTTT	CASSLDGQFGNTIYF
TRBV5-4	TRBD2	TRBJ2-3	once	TGTGCCAGCAGCTTTACGGGGGGGAGCACAGATACGCAGTATTTT	CASSFTGGSTDTQYF
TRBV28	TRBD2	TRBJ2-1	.	TGTGCCAGCAGTCCCACGGGACTAGCGGGTACCTTCTCCTACAATGAGCAGTTCTTC	CASSPTGLAGTFSYNEQFF
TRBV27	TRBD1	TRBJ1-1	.	TGTGCCAGCAGTTTAGGAAAACAGGGGAGGACTGAAGCTTTCTTT	CASSLGKQGRTEAFF
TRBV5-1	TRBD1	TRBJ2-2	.	TGCGCCAGCAGCTTGGCCCCGACAGGGTCGAACACCGGGGAGCTGTTTTTT	CASSLAPTGSNTGELFF
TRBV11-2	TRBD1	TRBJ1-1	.	TGTGCCAGCAGCTTCGGACAGGGTCTGAACACTGAAGCTTTCTTT	CASSFGQGLNTEAFF
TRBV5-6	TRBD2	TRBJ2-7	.	TGTGCCAGCAGCTTGGCCGGGGGGACGGTTACCTACGAGCAGTACTTC	CASSLAGGTVTYEQYF
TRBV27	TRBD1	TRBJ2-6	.	TGTGCCAGCAAAAAGGGGGCAGGGGGCAGCTCTGGGGCCAACGTCCTGACTTTC	CASKKGAGGSSGANVLTF
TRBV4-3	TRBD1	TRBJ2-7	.	TGCGCCAGCAGCCATCGACAGGGCTACGAGCAGTACTTC	CASSHRQGYEQYF
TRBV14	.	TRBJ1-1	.	TGTGCCAGCAGCCAAATTGGGAAGGGGGTAACTACTGAAGCTTTCTTT	CASSQIGKGVTTEAFF
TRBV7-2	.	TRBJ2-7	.	TGTGCCAGCAGCTCAACTACCGACCCCGGCGGAGAGCGGTTC	CASSSTTDPGGERF
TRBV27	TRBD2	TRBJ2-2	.	TGTGCCAGCAGTAAGACTAGCGGGAGGGCCACGAACACCGGGGAGCTGTTTTTT	CASSKTSGRATNTGELFF
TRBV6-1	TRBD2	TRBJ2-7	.	TGTGCCAGCGGTTCGCGGGGGAGGCCCTACGAGCAGTACTTC	CASGSRGRPYEQYF
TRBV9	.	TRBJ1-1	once	TGTGCCAGCAGCCAAACTCCGTTCGCTGAAGCTTTCTTT	CASSQTPFAEAFF
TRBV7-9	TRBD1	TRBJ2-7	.	TGTGCCAGCAGCTTTTCCTCGACAGGGAGCTACGAGCAGTACTTC	CASSFSSTGSYEQYF
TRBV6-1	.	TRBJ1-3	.	TGTGCCAGCAGTGTTCAGGGCTCTGGAAACACCATATATTTT	CASSVQGSGNTIYF
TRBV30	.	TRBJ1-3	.	TGTGCCTGGGGGTCTGGAAACACCATATATTTT	CAWGSGNTIYF
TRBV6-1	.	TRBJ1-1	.	TGTGCCAGCAGTTGGGGGGCCGTGAACACTGAAGCTTTCTTT	CASSWGAVNTEAFF
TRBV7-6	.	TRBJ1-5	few	TGTGCCAGCAGCCGCGAAAGGGGGCAGCCCCAGCATTTT	CASSRERGQPQHF
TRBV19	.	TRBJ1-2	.	TGTGCCAGTAGTCAACACAGGTATGGCTACACCTTC	CASSQHRYGYTF
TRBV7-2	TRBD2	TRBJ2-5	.	TGTGCCAGCAGCTTCTTAGCGGGGGGGGACGAGACCCAGTACTTC	CASSFLAGGDETQYF
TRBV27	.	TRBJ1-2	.	TGTGCCAGCAGTTTATGGGTCCGGGACACGGACTATGGCTACACCTTC	CASSLWVRDTDYGYTF
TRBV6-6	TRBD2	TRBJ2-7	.	TGTGCCAGCAGTTACTATGGCGGGGGATTATACGAGCAGTACTTC	CASSYYGGGLYEQYF
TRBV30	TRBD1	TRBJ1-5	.	TGTGCCTGGTCGACAGGGTACAATCAGCCCCAGCATTTT	CAWSTGYNQPQHF
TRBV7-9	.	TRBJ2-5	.	TGTGCCAGCAGCTCCGGACGGTACCAAGAGACCCAGTACTTC	CASSSGRYQETQYF
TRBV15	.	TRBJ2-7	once	TGTGCCACCAGCAGAGATAGCTACTCGGACGAGCAGTACTTC	CATSRDSYSDEQYF
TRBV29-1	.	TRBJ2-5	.	TGCTCGACAGGGAGGGAGACCCAGTACTTC	CSTGRETQYF
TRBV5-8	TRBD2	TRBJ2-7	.	TGTGCCAGCAGCTTGCGAACTAGCGGGAGATCGGGGGAGCAGTACTTC	CASSLRTSGRSGEQYF
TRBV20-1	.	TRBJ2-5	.	TGCAGTGCCCTCCATGGGGAGACCCAGTACTTC	CSALHGETQYF
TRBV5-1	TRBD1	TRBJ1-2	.	TGCGCCAGCAGCTTGCAACAGGGGGAGAACTATGGCTACACCTTC	CASSLQQGENYGYTF
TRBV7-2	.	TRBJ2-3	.	TGTGCCAGCAGCTTAGACGGGGGCACAGATACGCAGTATTTT	CASSLDGGTDTQYF
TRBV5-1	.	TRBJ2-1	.	TGCGCCAGCAGCTTGTCTGGCGGTGTTAACAATGAGCAGTTCTTC	CASSLSGGVNNEQFF
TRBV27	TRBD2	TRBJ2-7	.	TGTGCCAGCAGTTTATCTAGGATTAGCGGGGAGCAGTACTTC	CASSLSRISGEQYF
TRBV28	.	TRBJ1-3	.	TGTGCCAGCAGTTTGGTTAGCTCTGGAAACACCATATATTTT	CASSLVSSGNTIYF
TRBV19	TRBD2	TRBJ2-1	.	TGTGCCAGTAGTCTAGAAACCGGGACTAGATACAATGAGCAGTTCTTC	CASSLETGTRYNEQFF
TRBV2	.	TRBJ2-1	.	TGTGCCAGCAATCAGGACACAGATCCGGGGGTTGATGAGCAGTTCTTC	CASNQDTDPGVDEQFF
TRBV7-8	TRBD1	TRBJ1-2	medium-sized	TGTGCCAGCAGCTTACGCGACAGGGCTATGGCGGGCTACACCTTC	CASSLRDRAMAGYTF
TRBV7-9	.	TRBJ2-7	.	TGTGCCAGCAGCTATACAGGGTCCGGCGAGCAGTACTTC	CASSYTGSGEQYF
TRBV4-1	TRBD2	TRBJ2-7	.	TGCGCCAGCAGCCGAGGCCACGGAGGGGCTAGCGGGGGAGACGAGCAGTACTTC	CASSRGHGGASGGDEQYF
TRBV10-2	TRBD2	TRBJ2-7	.	TGCGCCAGCAGTGAGTCGAGGGCTAGCGGGTCCCAAGACTTC	CASSESRASGSQDF
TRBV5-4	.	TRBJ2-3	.	TGTGCCAGCAGCTTAAAGGCAAACACAGATACGCAGTATTTT	CASSLKANTDTQYF
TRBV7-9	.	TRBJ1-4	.	TGTGCCAGCAGCTTAATATTGGTCGGTGGTGAAAAACTGTTTTTT	CASSLILVGGEKLFF